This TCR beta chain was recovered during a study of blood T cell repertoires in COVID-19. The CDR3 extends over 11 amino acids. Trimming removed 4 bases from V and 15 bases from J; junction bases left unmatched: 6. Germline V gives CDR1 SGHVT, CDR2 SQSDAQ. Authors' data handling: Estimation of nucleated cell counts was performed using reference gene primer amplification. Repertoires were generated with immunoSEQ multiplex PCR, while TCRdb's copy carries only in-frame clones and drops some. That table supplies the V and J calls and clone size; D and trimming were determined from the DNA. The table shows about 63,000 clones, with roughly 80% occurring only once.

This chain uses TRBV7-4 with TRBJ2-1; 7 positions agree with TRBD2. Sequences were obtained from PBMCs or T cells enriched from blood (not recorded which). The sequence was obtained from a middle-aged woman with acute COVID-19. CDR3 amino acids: CASSSGGPRFF. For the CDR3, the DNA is TGTGCCAGCAGCTCGGGAGGACCGCGGTTCTTC.